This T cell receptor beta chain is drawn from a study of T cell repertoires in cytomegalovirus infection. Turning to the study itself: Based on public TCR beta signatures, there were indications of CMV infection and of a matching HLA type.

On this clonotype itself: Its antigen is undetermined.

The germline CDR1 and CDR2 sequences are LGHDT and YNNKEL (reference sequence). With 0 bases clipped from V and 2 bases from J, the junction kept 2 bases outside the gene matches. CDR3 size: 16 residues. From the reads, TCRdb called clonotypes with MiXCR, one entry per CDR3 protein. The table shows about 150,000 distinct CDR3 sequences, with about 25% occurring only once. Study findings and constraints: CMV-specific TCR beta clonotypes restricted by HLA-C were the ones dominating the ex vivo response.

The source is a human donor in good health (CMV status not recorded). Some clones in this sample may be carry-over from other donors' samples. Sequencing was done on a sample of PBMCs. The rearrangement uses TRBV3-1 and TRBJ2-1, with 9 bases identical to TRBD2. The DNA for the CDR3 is TGTGCCAGCAGCCAAGATCGCGGGAGGGCCTACAATGAGCAGTTCTTC. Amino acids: CASSQDRGRAYNEQFF.